Each of the 25 T cell receptor beta chains below was sequenced from the same sample in a study of beta chain features in type 1 diabetes. Study-wide points: People with Type 1 diabetes carried modestly yet significantly shorter TCRB CDR3s in all four CD4+ subsets.

The antigens for these receptors are not known. Expressed TCRB transcripts were sequenced, since all the RNA that had been isolated was reverse transcribed. The data were produced by immunoSEQ multiplex PCR, yet TCRdb's version contains in-frame clones alone and is incomplete. Of some 290,000 clones listed, approximately 24% are singletons. Sequencing was performed on naive CD4+ T cells from blood. The receptors were gathered from a woman aged 25 to 39 with type 1 diabetes.

The chain uses TRBV4-2 and TRBJ2-7, with D maybe TRBD1 (6 bases). Between the trimmed V and J ends, which lost 0 bases and 7 bases, there was a span of 16 bases. Germline CDR1 LGHNA, CDR2 YNFKEQ. The CDR3 sequence is 15 residues long. The CDR3 loop reads CASSQDPPGHWEQYF. DNA of the CDR3: TGTGCCAGCAGCCAAGATCCCCCGGGACACTGGGAGCAGTACTTC.

The gene calls are TRBV30 and TRBJ1-2, with D tentatively TRBD1 (5 bases). The germline CDR1 and CDR2 sequences are GTSNPN and SVGIG (reference sequence). This CDR3 region has 13 residues. V gave up 4 bases and J gave up 5 bases, with 14 bases separating them. This CDR3 is CAWTAGTVYGYTF. The CDR3 nucleotides read TGTGCCTGGACCGCCGGGACTGTATATGGCTACACCTTC.

The J gene is TRBJ1-2, the V gene TRBV9, with D perhaps TRBD1 (6 bases). The germline V and J ends were trimmed by 4 bases and 4 bases, with 11 bases remaining between them. The V gene's germline CDR1 is SGDLS and CDR2 YYNGEE. CDR3 length equals 13 residues. The CDR3 DNA reads TGTGCCAGCAGCCAGACAGGAGGCTATGGCTACACCTTC. It translates to CASSQTGGYGYTF.

The chain has TRBV23-1 and TRBJ2-1; 7 positions match TRBD2. TRBV23-1 is an ORF, with its function uncertain. Trimming took 5 bases from V and 0 from J; bases not matched to a gene: 7. CDR3 length: 16 amino acids. In nucleotides, the CDR3 is TGCGCCAGCAGTATTCGCGGGAGAAGCTCCTACAATGAGCAGTTCTTC. Protein sequence: CASSIRGRSSYNEQFF.

The chain has TRBV6-5 and TRBJ1-2; D possibly corresponds to TRBD1 (6 bases). CDR1 is MNHEY, CDR2 SVGAGI, per germline. The CDR3 extends over 12 amino acids. Trimming took off 5 bases at V and 5 bases at J, with 9 bases between the two ends. CDR3 bases: TGTGCCAGCAGTGGACAGAAGTATGGCTACACCTTC. Translation: CASSGQKYGYTF.

The gene calls are TRBV5-1 and TRBJ2-2, with 7 bases that match TRBD1. Germline V gene data show CDR1 as SGHRS and CDR2 as YFSETQ. This CDR3 contains 16 residues. V gave up 0 bases and J gave up 5 bases; unmatched junction bases: 7. For the CDR3, the DNA is TGCGCCAGCAGCTTGGAGTCACAGGGGAATACCGGGGAGCTGTTTTTT. Amino acids: CASSLESQGNTGELFF.

This chain links TRBV9 with TRBJ2-7; 10 nucleotides align to TRBD2. J gave up 2 bases and V 4 bases, and 6 bases lay outside the gene matches. This CDR3 is 15 amino acids long. Germline V gene data show CDR1 as SGDLS and CDR2 as YYNGEE. The CDR3 coding sequence is TGTGCCAGCAGCCAAGGACTAGCGGCAACCTACGAGCAGTACTTC. Residues: CASSQGLAATYEQYF.

The chain joins TRBV30 to TRBJ2-5, with D possibly matching TRBD2 (5 bases). V lost 3 bases and J 1 base, leaving 12 bases between the germline ends. In germline, CDR1 is GTSNPN, CDR2 SVGIG (reference sequence). CDR3 length: 14 amino acids. The CDR3 loop is CAWSRGPSQETQYF. In DNA, the CDR3 is TGTGCCTGGAGCAGAGGGCCTTCCCAAGAGACCCAGTACTTC. Based on the CDR3 plus reference TRBV30 and TRBJ2-5, the full variable domain is SQTIHQWPATLVQPVGSPLSLECTVEGTSNPNLYWYRQAAGRGLQLLFYSVGIGQISSEVPQNLSASRPQDRQFILSSKKLLLSDSGFYLCAWSRGPSQETQYFGPGTRLLVL.

The chain uses TRBV2 and TRBJ2-7; D might be TRBD1 (6 bases). CDR3 length: 13 amino acids. Germline loops: CDR1 SNHLY, CDR2 FYNNEI. V was cut by 4 bases and J by 5 bases, with 12 bases left in between. CDR3 nucleotides: TGTGCCAGCAGTGGTGTACAGGGTGACGAGCAGTACTTC. Translated: CASSGVQGDEQYF.

V gene TRBV5-1 combines with J gene TRBJ2-1; D not certain. The CDR3 contains 16 residues. Per the germline V gene, CDR1 is SGHRS and CDR2 is YFSETQ. V was cut by 0 bases and J by 5 bases, with 15 bases left in between. The CDR3 loop reads CASSLGPETSHNEQFF. CDR3 DNA sequence: TGCGCCAGCAGCTTGGGGCCTGAAACGTCCCACAATGAGCAGTTCTTC. Variable domain in full (rest from reference TRBV5-1 and TRBJ2-1): KAGVTQTPRYLIKTRGQQVTLSCSPISGHRSVSWYQQTPGQGLQFLFEYFSETQRNKGNFPGRFSGRQFSNSRSEMNVSTLELGDSALYLCASSLGPETSHNEQFFGPGTRLTVL.

This clone came up a few times. The genes are TRBV19 and TRBJ2-4, with TRBD2 identical over 10 bases. CDR3 length: 11 residues. Germline V lookup: CDR1 LNHDA, CDR2 SQIVND (reference sequence). V lost 10 bases and J lost 9; bases outside the gene matches: 3. In DNA form, the CDR3 reads TGTGCCACTAAGCGGGAGGGCATTCAGTACTTC. This sequence encodes CATKREGIQYF.

This clone was observed a handful of times. The CDR3 bases are TGTGCCAGTACTAGAAGAGAGGTTCGCTACGAGCAGTACTTC. This translates into CASTRREVRYEQYF. The chain employs TRBV19 and TRBJ2-7; no firm D call. V lost 7 bases to trimming and J lost 3 bases, with 16 bases between them. Germline CDR1 and CDR2: LNHDA and SQIVND (reference sequence). This CDR3 contains 14 residues. Using reference TRBV19 and TRBJ2-7 for the parts outside the CDR3, the full variable domain is DGGITQSPKYLFRKEGQNVTLSCEQNLNHDAMYWYRQDPGQGLRLIYYSQIVNDFQKGDIAEGYSVSREKKESFPLTVTSAQKNPTAFYLCASTRREVRYEQYFGPGTRLTVT.

This clone was detected a few times. V is TRBV2 and J is TRBJ2-5; D is undetermined. This CDR3 is 12 amino acids long. Looked up from germline, CDR1 is SNHLY and CDR2 is FYNNEI. V lost 10 bases to trimming and J lost 5 bases, with 14 bases between them. CDR3 region: CATGGQLETQYF. The CDR3 coding sequence is TGTGCCACGGGTGGTCAGTTGGAGACCCAGTACTTC.

This clone was found a few times. This chain uses TRBV9 with TRBJ1-2; 7 nucleotides match TRBD1. CDR1 is SGDLS, CDR2 YYNGEE, per germline. The CDR3 is made up of 14 amino acids. Unmatched junction bases numbered 5, after V lost 4 bases and J lost 2 bases. CDR3 loop: CASSYSTGNYGYTF. The CDR3 DNA reads TGTGCCAGCAGCTATTCGACAGGGAACTATGGCTACACCTTC. Together with reference TRBV9 and TRBJ1-2, the CDR3 gives the full variable domain: DSGVTQTPKHLITATGQRVTLRCSPRSGDLSVYWYQQSLDQGLQFLIQYYNGEERAKGNILERFSAQQFPDLHSELNLSSLELGDSALYFCASSYSTGNYGYTFGSGTRLTVV.

This clone appeared once. This chain uses TRBV18 with TRBJ2-1, with a possible D match to TRBD1 (6 bases). The CDR3 consists of 14 residues. Per the germline V gene, CDR1 is KGHSH and CDR2 is LQKENI. V lost 4 bases and J 3 bases, leaving 10 bases between the germline ends. Here the CDR3 reads CASSQEQGYNEQFF. The CDR3 DNA follows: TGTGCCAGCTCACAGGAACAGGGCTACAATGAGCAGTTCTTC.

The chain recombines TRBV25-1 with TRBJ2-7, with unresolved D. The CDR3 spans 12 residues. Trimming stripped 3 bases from V and 7 bases from J, with 10 bases between. Germline CDR1 is MGHDK and CDR2 is SYGVNS. The CDR3 DNA sequence: TGTGCCAGCAGTGAGAACCAGTTGGAGCAGTACTTC. Protein: CASSENQLEQYF.

The J gene is TRBJ2-3, the V gene TRBV29-1, with D tentatively TRBD2 (5 bases). V was shortened by 7 bases and J by 0 bases, with 8 bases between the two germline ends. The germline V gene has CDR1 SQVTM and CDR2 ANQGSEA. The length of the CDR3 is 12 residues. For the CDR3, the DNA is TGCAGCGGTACGGGAAGCACAGATACGCAGTATTTT. Its protein is CSGTGSTDTQYF.

A few counts support this clone. The rearrangement joins TRBV5-4 to TRBJ2-5; perhaps TRBD2 as D (5 bases). Per germline, CDR1 SGHNT and CDR2 YYREEE (reference sequence). CDR3 length: 15 residues. V lost 1 base to trimming and J lost 0 bases, with 10 bases between them. CDR3 loop: CASSLTIGDQETQYF. The CDR3 DNA reads as TGTGCCAGCAGCTTGACTATCGGGGACCAAGAGACCCAGTACTTC.

In this sample, this clone turned up a few times. A read error may produce the germline difference seen at one junction end. The chain recombines TRBV7-7 with TRBJ2-1; 11 positions agree with TRBD2. The germline gives CDR1 SSHAT, CDR2 FNYEAQ (reference sequence). The CDR3 consists of 14 residues. CDR3 region: CASRQLAGDNEQFF. As DNA, the CDR3 is TGTGCTAGCAGACAACTAGCGGGAGACAATGAGCAGTTCTTC.

A few counts support this clone. V usage is TRBV29-1 and J usage is TRBJ2-5; D uncertain. Trimming took 4 bases from V and 4 from J, leaving 7 bases between them. Germline V gene sequence: CDR1 SQVTM, CDR2 ANQGSEA. This CDR3 is built from 11 residues. As DNA, the CDR3 is TGCAGCGTTGCCCGAGGAGAGACCCAGTACTTC. Its translation is CSVARGETQYF.

The V gene is TRBV11-2, the J gene TRBJ1-5; 8 bases line up with TRBD1. This CDR3 region has 15 residues. The V and J ends lost 5 bases and 2 bases, in that order; junction bases with no gene match: 5. The germline V gene encodes CDR1 SGHAT and CDR2 FQNNGV. The CDR3 spells CASSRGQGRNQPQHF. The CDR3 nucleotides read TGTGCCAGCAGCCGAGGACAGGGCCGCAATCAGCCCCAGCATTTT.

The chain is built from TRBV15 and TRBJ2-2; tentative D call: TRBD1 (6 bases). CDR3 size: 16 residues. V was shortened by 1 base and J by 7 bases, with 16 bases between the two germline ends. Per the germline V gene, CDR1 is LNHNV and CDR2 is YYDKDF (reference sequence). The CDR3, as DNA: TGTGCCACCAGCAGAGTGACTTGGGGGCCCGGCGGGGAGCTGTTTTTT. Translated, it gives CATSRVTWGPGGELFF.

CDR3 in DNA: TGCGCCAGCTCGAATCAGGGGATCACTGAGCAGTTCTTC. Translating it yields CASSNQGITEQFF. The chain is built from TRBV5-1 and TRBJ2-1; tentatively, D is TRBD1 (6 bases). V shed 7 bases and J shed 9 bases, with 17 bases lying between them. Per germline, CDR1 SGHRS and CDR2 YFSETQ. The CDR3 has 13 residues.

Only a few counts were recorded for this clone. The V and J genes are TRBV30 and TRBJ1-1, with 8 bases fitting TRBD1. Germline V gives CDR1 GTSNPN, CDR2 SVGIG (reference sequence). J gave up 2 bases and V 0 bases, and 17 bases lay outside the gene matches. This CDR3 region has 19 residues. The CDR3 DNA reads TGTGCCTGGAGTGTATATCGTTGGGGCAGGGGGCGATTAAACACTGAAGCTTTCTTT. Its translation is CAWSVYRWGRGRLNTEAFF.

V usage is TRBV19 and J usage is TRBJ2-7; no definite D call. The CDR3 has 13 residues. Between the trimmed V and J ends, which lost 6 bases and 5 bases, there was a span of 14 bases. Germline CDR1 is LNHDA and CDR2 is SQIVND (reference sequence). The CDR3, as DNA: TGTGCCAGTAGGGGCAGTGTATCCGACGAGCAGTACTTC. It encodes CASRGSVSDEQYF.